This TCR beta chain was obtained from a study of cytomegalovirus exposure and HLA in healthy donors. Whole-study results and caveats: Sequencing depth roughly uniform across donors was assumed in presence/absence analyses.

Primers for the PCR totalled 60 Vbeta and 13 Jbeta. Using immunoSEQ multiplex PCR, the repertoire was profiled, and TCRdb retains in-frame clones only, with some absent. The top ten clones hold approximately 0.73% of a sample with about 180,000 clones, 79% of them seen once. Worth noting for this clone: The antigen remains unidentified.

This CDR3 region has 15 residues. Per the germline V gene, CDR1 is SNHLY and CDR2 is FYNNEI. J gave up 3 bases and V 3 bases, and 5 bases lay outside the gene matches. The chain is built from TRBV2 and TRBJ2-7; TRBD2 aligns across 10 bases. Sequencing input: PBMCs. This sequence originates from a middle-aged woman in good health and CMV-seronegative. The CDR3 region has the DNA TGTGCCAGCAGTGACACTAGCGGGGTAATCTACGAGCAGTACTTC. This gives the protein CASSDTSGVIYEQYF. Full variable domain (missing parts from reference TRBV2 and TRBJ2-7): EPEVTQTPSHQVTQMGQEVILRCVPISNHLYFYWYRQILGQKVEFLVSFYNNEISEKSEIFDDQFSVERPDGSNFTLKIRSTKLEDSAMYFCASSDTSGVIYEQYFGPGTRLTVT.